This entry describes one T cell receptor beta chain. This sample is drawn from a study of cytomegalovirus exposure and HLA in healthy donors. Between the trimmed V and J ends, which lost 0 bases and 4 bases, there was a span of 13 bases. The germline V gene has CDR1 SGHRS and CDR2 YFSETQ. The CDR3 runs to 16 residues. This table comes from immunoSEQ multiplex PCR, and its TCRdb copy is limited to in-frame clones, with some not included. The sample consists of approximately 300,000 clones, 86% of them appearing once. Sequenced: PBMCs. The J gene is TRBJ2-2, the V gene TRBV5-1; D remains unclear. This receptor was taken from a woman between 18 and 30 years old in good health and CMV-seronegative. Here the CDR3 reads CASSLDLGEPTGELFF. The CDR3, as DNA: TGCGCCAGCAGCTTGGATCTGGGCGAGCCCACCGGGGAGCTGTTTTTT.